This T cell receptor beta chain derives from a study of beta chain features in type 1 diabetes. There are a few counts of this clone. This CDR3 comprises 16 residues. V trimming: 3 bases; J trimming: 6 bases; junction bases outside the gene matches: 6. Germline V gene data show CDR1 as KGHSH and CDR2 as LQKENI. All of the isolated RNA was reverse transcribed, so expressed TCRB transcripts were sequenced. The repertoire was sequenced with immunoSEQ multiplex PCR; TCRdb's copy has only in-frame clones and lacks some. The repertoire includes around 500,000 clones, over 9.5% of them detected once, and approximately 0.05% sits in the top ten. By way of CD45RO/CCR7/CD25/CD127/CD95/CD27, the CD4+ regulatory, stem cell-like memory, central memory and naive cells were sorted.

Sequencing was done on a sample of naive CD4+ T cells from blood. This TCR was sampled from a woman aged 18-29 years in good health. V gene TRBV18 combines with J gene TRBJ2-3; 13 positions match TRBD2. Here the CDR3 DNA reads TGTGCCAGCTCACCTAAAGGACTAGCGGGGGTGGATACGCAGTATTTT. Residues: CASSPKGLAGVDTQYF. Full variable domain (rest looked up from reference TRBV18 and TRBJ2-3): NAGVMQNPRHLVRRRGQEARLRCSPMKGHSHVYWYRQLPEEGLKFMVYLQKENIIDESGMPKERFSAEFPKEGPSILRIQQVVRGDSAAYFCASSPKGLAGVDTQYFGPGTRLTVL.